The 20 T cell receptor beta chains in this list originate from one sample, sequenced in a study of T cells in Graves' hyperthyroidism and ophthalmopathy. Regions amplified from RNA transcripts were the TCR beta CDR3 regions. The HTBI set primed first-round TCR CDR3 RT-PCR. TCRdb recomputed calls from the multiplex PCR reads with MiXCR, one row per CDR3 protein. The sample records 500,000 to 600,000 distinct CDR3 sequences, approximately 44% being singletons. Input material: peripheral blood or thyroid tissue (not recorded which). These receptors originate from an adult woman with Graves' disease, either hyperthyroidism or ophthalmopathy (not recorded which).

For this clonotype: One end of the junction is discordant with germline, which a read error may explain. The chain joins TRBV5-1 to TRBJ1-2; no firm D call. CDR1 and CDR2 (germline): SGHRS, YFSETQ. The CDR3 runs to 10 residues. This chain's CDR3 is CASSLAGFTF. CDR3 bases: TGCGCCAGCAGCTTGGCCGGCTTCACCTTC.

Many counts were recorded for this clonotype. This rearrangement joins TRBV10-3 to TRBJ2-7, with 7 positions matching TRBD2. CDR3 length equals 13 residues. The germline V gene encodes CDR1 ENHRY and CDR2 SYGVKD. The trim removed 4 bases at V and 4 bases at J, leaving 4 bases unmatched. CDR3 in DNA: TGTGCCATCAGTGGCGGGAGCTTGTACGAGCAGTACTTC. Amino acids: CAISGGSLYEQYF.

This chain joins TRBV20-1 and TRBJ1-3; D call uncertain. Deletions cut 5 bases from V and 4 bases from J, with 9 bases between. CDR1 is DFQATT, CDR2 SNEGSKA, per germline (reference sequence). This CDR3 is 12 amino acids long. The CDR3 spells CSALTTGNTIYF. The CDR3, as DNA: TGCAGTGCTTTAACAACCGGAAACACCATATATTTT.

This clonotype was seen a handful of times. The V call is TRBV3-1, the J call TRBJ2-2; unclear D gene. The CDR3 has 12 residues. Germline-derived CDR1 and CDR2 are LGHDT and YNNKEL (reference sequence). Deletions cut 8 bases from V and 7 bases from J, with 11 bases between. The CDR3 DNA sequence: TGTGCCAGCGAGAGCATGATCGGGGAGCTGTTTTTT. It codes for CASESMIGELFF.

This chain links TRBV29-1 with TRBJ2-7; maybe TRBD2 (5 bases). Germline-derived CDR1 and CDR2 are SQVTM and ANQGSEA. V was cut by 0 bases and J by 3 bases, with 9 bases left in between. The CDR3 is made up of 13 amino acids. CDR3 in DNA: TGCAGCGTTGAAGATCTCGGGAACTACGAGCAGTACTTC. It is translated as CSVEDLGNYEQYF.

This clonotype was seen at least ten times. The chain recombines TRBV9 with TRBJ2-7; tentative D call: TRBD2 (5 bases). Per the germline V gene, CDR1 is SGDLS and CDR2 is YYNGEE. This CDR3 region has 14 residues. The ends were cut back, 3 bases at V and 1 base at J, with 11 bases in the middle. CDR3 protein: CASSGGPRSYEQYF. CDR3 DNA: TGTGCCAGCAGCGGAGGGCCACGTTCCTACGAGCAGTACTTC.

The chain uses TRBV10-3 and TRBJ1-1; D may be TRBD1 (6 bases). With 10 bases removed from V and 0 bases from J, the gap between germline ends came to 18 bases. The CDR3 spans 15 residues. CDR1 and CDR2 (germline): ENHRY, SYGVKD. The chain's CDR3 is CASRRRGAMNTEAFF. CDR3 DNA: TGTGCCAGCCGGCGGAGGGGGGCCATGAACACTGAAGCTTTCTTT.

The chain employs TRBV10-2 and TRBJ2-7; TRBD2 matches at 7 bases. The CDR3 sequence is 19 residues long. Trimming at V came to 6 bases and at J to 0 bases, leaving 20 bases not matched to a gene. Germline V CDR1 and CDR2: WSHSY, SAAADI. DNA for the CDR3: TGCGCCAGCAGCGGACTGACACAGACTGGGGGGGAGAACTCCTACGAGCAGTACTTC. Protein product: CASSGLTQTGGENSYEQYF.

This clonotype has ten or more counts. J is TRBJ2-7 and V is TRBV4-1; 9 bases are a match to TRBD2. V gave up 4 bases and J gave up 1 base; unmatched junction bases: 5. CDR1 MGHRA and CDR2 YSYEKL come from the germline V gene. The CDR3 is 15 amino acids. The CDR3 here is CASSRGTSWSYEQYF. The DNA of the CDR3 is TGCGCCAGCAGCCGAGGGACTAGCTGGTCCTACGAGCAGTACTTC.

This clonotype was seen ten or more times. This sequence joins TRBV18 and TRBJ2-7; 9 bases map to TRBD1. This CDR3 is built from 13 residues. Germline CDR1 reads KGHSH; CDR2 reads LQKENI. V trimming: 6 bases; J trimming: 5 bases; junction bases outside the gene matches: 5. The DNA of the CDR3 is TGTGCCAGCTCGAGGACAGGGGACGACGAGCAGTACTTC. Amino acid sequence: CASSRTGDDEQYF.

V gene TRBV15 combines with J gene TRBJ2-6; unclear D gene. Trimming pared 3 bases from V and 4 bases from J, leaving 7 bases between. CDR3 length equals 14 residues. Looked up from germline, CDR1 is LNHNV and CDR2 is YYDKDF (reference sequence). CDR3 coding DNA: TGTGCCACCAGCAGCCTCATGGGGGCCAACGTCCTGACTTTC. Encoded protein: CATSSLMGANVLTF.

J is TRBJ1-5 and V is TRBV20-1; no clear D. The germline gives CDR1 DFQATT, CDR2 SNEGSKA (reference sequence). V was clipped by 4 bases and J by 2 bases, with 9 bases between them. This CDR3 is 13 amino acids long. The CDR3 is CSAIIRGNQPQHF. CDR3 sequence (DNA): TGCAGTGCTATCATCCGTGGCAATCAGCCCCAGCATTTT.

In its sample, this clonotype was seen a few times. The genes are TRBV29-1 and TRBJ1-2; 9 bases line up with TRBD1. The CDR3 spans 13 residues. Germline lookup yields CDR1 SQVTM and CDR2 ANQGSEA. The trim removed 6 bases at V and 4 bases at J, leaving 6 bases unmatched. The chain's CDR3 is CSVWDRAFYGYTF. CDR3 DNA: TGCAGCGTCTGGGACAGGGCCTTCTATGGCTACACCTTC.

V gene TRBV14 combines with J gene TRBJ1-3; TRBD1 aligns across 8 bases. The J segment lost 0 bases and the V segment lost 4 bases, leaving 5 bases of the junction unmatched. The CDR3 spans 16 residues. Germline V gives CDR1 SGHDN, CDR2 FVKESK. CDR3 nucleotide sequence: TGTGCCAGCAGCCTACAACAGGGGGACTCTGGAAACACCATATATTTT. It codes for CASSLQQGDSGNTIYF.

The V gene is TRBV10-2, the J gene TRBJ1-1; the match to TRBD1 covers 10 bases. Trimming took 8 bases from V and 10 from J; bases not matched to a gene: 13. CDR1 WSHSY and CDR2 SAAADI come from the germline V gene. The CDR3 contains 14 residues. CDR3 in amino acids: CASSLPGQGGTAFF. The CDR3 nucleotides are TGCGCCAGCTCCCTCCCTGGACAGGGGGGAACAGCTTTCTTT.

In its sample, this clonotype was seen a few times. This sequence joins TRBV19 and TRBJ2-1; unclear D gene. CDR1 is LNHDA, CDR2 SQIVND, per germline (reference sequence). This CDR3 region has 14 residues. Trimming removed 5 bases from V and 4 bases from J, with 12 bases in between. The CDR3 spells CASSFRSEYNEQFF. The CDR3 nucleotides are TGTGCCAGTAGTTTCCGGTCAGAGTACAATGAGCAGTTCTTC.

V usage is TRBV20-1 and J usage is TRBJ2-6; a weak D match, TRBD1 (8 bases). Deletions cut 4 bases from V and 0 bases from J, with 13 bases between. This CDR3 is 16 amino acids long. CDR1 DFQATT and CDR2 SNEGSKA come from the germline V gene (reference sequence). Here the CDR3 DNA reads TGCAGTGCTAACAGGGGGGGCAACTCTGGGGCCAACGTCCTGACTTTC. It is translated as CSANRGGNSGANVLTF.

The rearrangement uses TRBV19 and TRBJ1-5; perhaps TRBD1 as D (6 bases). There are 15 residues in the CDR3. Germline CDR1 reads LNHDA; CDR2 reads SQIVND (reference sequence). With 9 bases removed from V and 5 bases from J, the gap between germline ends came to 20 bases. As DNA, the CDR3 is TGTGCCAGCCTCCCGACTCTGGGGGGCGATCAGCCCCAGCATTTT. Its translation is CASLPTLGGDQPQHF.

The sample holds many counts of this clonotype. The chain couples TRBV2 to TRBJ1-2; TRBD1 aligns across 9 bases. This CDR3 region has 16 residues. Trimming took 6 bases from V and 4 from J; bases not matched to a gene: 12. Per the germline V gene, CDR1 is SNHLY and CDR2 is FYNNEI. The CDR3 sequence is CASSPQGAIVFYGYTF. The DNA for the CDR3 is TGTGCCAGCAGCCCACAGGGGGCGATTGTTTTCTATGGCTACACCTTC.

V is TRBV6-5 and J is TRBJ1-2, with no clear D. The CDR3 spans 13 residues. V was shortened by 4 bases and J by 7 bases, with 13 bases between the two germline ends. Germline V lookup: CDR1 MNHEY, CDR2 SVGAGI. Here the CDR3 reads CASSSPSHSGYTF. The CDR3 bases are TGTGCCAGCAGTTCCCCGAGTCACTCTGGCTACACCTTC.